This T cell receptor (beta chain) was obtained from a study of cytomegalovirus exposure and HLA in healthy donors. V was cut by 3 bases and J by 7 bases, with 15 bases left in between. There are 14 residues in the CDR3. Germline CDR1 SEHNR, CDR2 FQNEAQ (reference sequence). The PCR used 60 Vbeta and 13 Jbeta primers. Profiled with immunoSEQ multiplex PCR; TCRdb holds only in-frame clones, not every one. The sample records roughly 130,000 clones, roughly 73% being singletons. Sequencing was performed on PBMCs. The chain links TRBV7-9 to TRBJ1-1; no clear D. The receptor's source is a woman between 35 and 50 years old in good health and CMV-seronegative. In nucleotides, the CDR3 is TGTGCCAGCAGCTTCTTGACTACAAAGGGTGAAGCTTTCTTT. It translates to CASSFLTTKGEAFF.